A single sample gave rise to the 28 T cell receptor beta chains below, sequenced in a study of CD8+CD57+ T cells in acquired aplastic anemia (dated 2018 in TCRdb). Sequencing took place on an Illumina HiSeq 2000. Profiling of TCR beta VDJ combinations and CDR3 sequences used genomic DNA as the template. TCRdb ran its own pipeline on the public reads, namely fastp trimming at Q25 and MiXCR clone calling, and kept in-frame beta chains. Rows with one shared CDR3 protein collapse into an entry with the most common genes and DNA. Present in this sample are approximately 270,000 distinct CDR3 sequences, 50% to 70% of which were seen just once. The top ten clonotypes cover roughly 8% of the sample. Sequencing was carried out using sorted CD4+, CD8+, or CD8+CD57+ T cells (not recorded which) from PBMCs. All receptors come from a human donor with severe aplastic anemia or a healthy control (not recorded which).

This chain connects TRBV7-3 to TRBJ1-1; D gene ambiguous. V was trimmed by 2 bases and J by 6 bases, leaving 13 bases between them. The germline V gene encodes CDR1 SGHTA and CDR2 FQGTGA. The CDR3 runs 14 residues. CDR3: CASSLAAASPEAFF. In DNA form, the CDR3 reads TGTGCCAGCAGCTTAGCGGCAGCCTCTCCTGAAGCTTTCTTT. The variable domain in full, completed from reference TRBV7-3 and TRBJ1-1, reads GAGVSQTPSNKVTEKGKYVELRCDPISGHTALYWYRQSLGQGPEFLIYFQGTGAADDSGLPNDRFFAVRPEGSVSTLKIQRTERGDSAVYLCASSLAAASPEAFFGQGTRLTVV.

The V gene is TRBV20-1, the J gene TRBJ2-7; TRBD2 agrees at 7 bases. This CDR3 is 15 amino acids long. Germline values: CDR1 DFQATT, CDR2 SNEGSKA (reference sequence). This chain's CDR3 is CRTARWGEGSDEQYF. In nucleotides, the CDR3 is TGCAGAACCGCCCGGTGGGGGGAGGGCAGCGACGAGCAGTACTTC.

This clonotype showed up just a few times. The J gene is TRBJ1-6, the V gene TRBV7-2; D is uncertain. This CDR3 has 12 amino acids. Germline V gene sequence: CDR1 SGHTA, CDR2 FQGNSA. Trimming left V 8 bases short and J 6 bases short, with 8 bases between. CDR3 sequence (DNA): TGTGCCAGCTCCGACTTTAATTCACCCCTCCACTTT. Amino acid sequence: CASSDFNSPLHF. Combining the CDR3 with reference TRBV7-2 and TRBJ1-6 gives the whole variable domain GAGVSQSPSNKVTEKGKDVELRCDPISGHTALYWYRQSLGQGLEFLIYFQGNSAPDKSGLPSDRFSAERTGGSVSTLTIQRTQQEDSAVYLCASSDFNSPLHFGNGTRLTVT.

As regards this clonotype: A much larger clone is a single base away; this may be a read error. This chain connects TRBV18 to TRBJ1-1; D is unresolved. The CDR3 is made up of 13 amino acids. Germline CDR1 reads KGHSH; CDR2 reads LQKENI. V was pared by 5 bases and J by 1 base, with 8 bases between. This CDR3 is CASSVSWNTEAFF. The CDR3 nucleotides read TGTGCCAGCTCAGTATCATGGAACACTGAAGCTTTCTTT.

This clonotype was recorded at least ten times. The chain combines TRBV12-3 or TRBV12-4 with TRBJ1-3; D perhaps matches TRBD1 (5 bases). The CDR3 sequence is 13 residues long. V shed 3 bases and J shed 3 bases, with 6 bases lying between them. The DNA of the CDR3 is TGTGCCAGCAGTTTGACAGTTGGAAACACCATATATTTT. This encodes CASSLTVGNTIYF.

This clonotype was seen once. The chain couples TRBV2 to TRBJ1-4; TRBD1 agrees at 8 bases. The junction had 3 bases not matched to a gene; V was cut back by 4 bases and J by 2 bases. The germline V gene encodes CDR1 SNHLY and CDR2 FYNNEI. This CDR3 contains 15 residues. CDR3 sequence: CASSGTGSTNEKLFF. In DNA, the CDR3 is TGTGCCAGCAGTGGGACAGGGAGTACTAATGAAAAACTGTTTTTT.

This clonotype occurred many times. The chain combines TRBV5-6 with TRBJ1-1, with 9 positions matching TRBD1. This CDR3 has 16 amino acids. Germline lookup yields CDR1 SGHDT and CDR2 YYEEEE. The V segment lost 4 bases and the J segment 1 base; nucleotides outside the gene matches: 8. The CDR3 bases are TGTGCCAGCAGCCTGACGGGGACAGGGAAGAACACTGAAGCTTTCTTT. It yields the protein CASSLTGTGKNTEAFF. Combining the CDR3 with reference TRBV5-6 and TRBJ1-1 gives the whole variable domain DAGVTQSPTHLIKTRGQQVTLRCSPKSGHDTVSWYQQALGQGPQFIFQYYEEEERQRGNFPDRFSGHQFPNYSSELNVNALLLGDSALYLCASSLTGTGKNTEAFFGQGTRLTVV.

The rearrangement uses TRBV6-1 and TRBJ1-6; 8 nucleotides match TRBD1. Per germline, CDR1 MNHNS and CDR2 SASEGT. Germline trimming cut 3 bases from V and 10 bases from J; bases unmatched to any gene: 5. CDR3 size: 14 residues. CDR3 loop: CASSDVDRGSPLHF. CDR3 sequence (DNA): TGTGCCAGCAGTGATGTCGACAGGGGATCACCCCTCCACTTT.

The chain employs TRBV7-3 and TRBJ2-1; the match to TRBD2 covers 7 bases. V trimming: 6 bases; J trimming: 8 bases; junction bases outside the gene matches: 16. CDR3 length: 16 amino acids. Germline V gene lookup returns CDR1 SGHTA and CDR2 FQGTGA. The CDR3 region is CASSALLGRAQDEQFF. The CDR3 DNA follows: TGTGCCAGCAGTGCGCTTTTAGGGAGGGCCCAGGATGAGCAGTTCTTC.

This sequence joins TRBV12-3 or TRBV12-4 and TRBJ2-3; tentatively, D is TRBD1 or TRBD2 (6 bases each). Trimming took off 5 bases at V and 12 bases at J, with 12 bases between the two ends. The CDR3 spans 11 residues. CDR3 sequence: CASSMGGTQYF. As DNA, the CDR3 is TGTGCCAGCAGTATGGGGGGCACTCAGTATTTT.

The J gene is TRBJ1-1, the V gene TRBV7-9; 7 nucleotides agree with TRBD1. The CDR3 has 16 residues. Unmatched junction bases numbered 19, after V lost 5 bases and J lost 10 bases. Germline V lookup: CDR1 SEHNR, CDR2 FQNEAQ (reference sequence). The CDR3 sequence: CASSGIDREGQIRAFF. The CDR3 DNA reads TGTGCCAGCAGCGGGATAGACAGGGAGGGGCAGATTCGAGCTTTCTTT. Full variable domain (rest looked up from reference TRBV7-9 and TRBJ1-1): DTGVSQNPRHKITKRGQNVTFRCDPISEHNRLYWYRQTLGQGPEFLTYFQNEAQLEKSRLLSDRFSAERPKGSFSTLEIQRTEQGDSAMYLCASSGIDREGQIRAFFGQGTRLTVV.

Ten or more counts support this clonotype. This chain links TRBV5-1 with TRBJ1-2, with TRBD1 matching over 9 bases. The CDR3 is 16 residues long. The germline CDR1 and CDR2 sequences are SGHRS and YFSETQ. V lost 4 bases, J lost 5 bases, and 12 bases stayed unmatched. The CDR3 here is CASSPNGGTGIYGYTF. CDR3 coding DNA: TGCGCCAGCAGCCCGAACGGCGGGACAGGGATTTATGGCTACACCTTC. Combining the CDR3 with reference TRBV5-1 and TRBJ1-2 gives the whole variable domain KAGVTQTPRYLIKTRGQQVTLSCSPISGHRSVSWYQQTPGQGLQFLFEYFSETQRNKGNFPGRFSGRQFSNSRSEMNVSTLELGDSALYLCASSPNGGTGIYGYTFGSGTRLTVV.

This chain joins TRBV29-1 and TRBJ2-1; 10 bases align to TRBD1. Germline values: CDR1 SQVTM, CDR2 ANQGSEA. The ends lost 6 bases at V and 8 bases at J; junction bases unmatched: 13. The CDR3 runs 15 residues. The CDR3 region is CSVTRRQGATDEQFF. The DNA for the CDR3 is TGCAGCGTGACCAGAAGACAGGGGGCAACCGATGAGCAGTTCTTC.

This chain connects TRBV7-2 to TRBJ1-2, with D perhaps TRBD1 (5 bases). With 7 bases removed from V and 8 bases from J, the gap between germline ends came to 20 bases. CDR1 and CDR2 (germline): SGHTA, FQGNSA. The CDR3 runs to 14 residues. The CDR3 sequence is CASTPRLAGGGYTF. CDR3 coding DNA: TGTGCCAGCACCCCGCGGCTAGCGGGGGGAGGCTACACCTTC. Drawing the rest from reference TRBV7-2 and TRBJ1-2, the complete variable domain is GAGVSQSPSNKVTEKGKDVELRCDPISGHTALYWYRQSLGQGLEFLIYFQGNSAPDKSGLPSDRFSAERTGGSVSTLTIQRTQQEDSAVYLCASTPRLAGGGYTFGSGTRLTVV.

The genes are TRBV7-3 and TRBJ1-2; no reliable D call. V was cut by 5 bases and J by 1 base, with 8 bases left in between. Looked up from germline, CDR1 is SGHTA and CDR2 is FQGTGA. The length of the CDR3 is 13 residues. DNA of the CDR3: TGTGCCAGCAGCCTACAGCATAACTATGGCTACACCTTC. As protein: CASSLQHNYGYTF.

This clonotype was counted between two and nine times. The chain has TRBV29-1 and TRBJ2-1, with TRBD2 matching 11 bases. J was trimmed by 9 bases and V by 6 bases; bases with no gene match: 13. The V gene's germline CDR1 is SQVTM and CDR2 ANQGSEA. The CDR3 is 15 residues long. DNA for the CDR3: TGCAGCGTCCCCTTGATACTAGCGGGAGTAGGTGAGCAGTTCTTC. Protein: CSVPLILAGVGEQFF.

This clonotype was picked up many times. The chain carries TRBV24-1 and TRBJ2-3; no clear D gene. The germline gives CDR1 KGHDR, CDR2 SFDVKD. This CDR3 is built from 12 residues. The ends were cut back, 1 base at V and 5 bases at J, with 3 bases in the middle. The CDR3 DNA is TGTGCCACCAGTGATTTTAGAGATACGCAGTATTTT. It yields the protein CATSDFRDTQYF.

The chain is built from TRBV2 and TRBJ2-7; D ambiguous. Germline loops: CDR1 SNHLY, CDR2 FYNNEI. This CDR3 is 14 amino acids long. With 3 bases removed from V and 3 bases from J, the gap between germline ends came to 12 bases. The CDR3 protein is CASSEVGRSYEQYF. CDR3 in DNA: TGTGCCAGCAGTGAGGTAGGCCGGAGCTACGAGCAGTACTTC. Full variable domain (missing parts from reference TRBV2 and TRBJ2-7): EPEVTQTPSHQVTQMGQEVILRCVPISNHLYFYWYRQILGQKVEFLVSFYNNEISEKSEIFDDQFSVERPDGSNFTLKIRSTKLEDSAMYFCASSEVGRSYEQYFGPGTRLTVT.

The V and J genes are TRBV12-3 or TRBV12-4 and TRBJ1-1; D is perhaps TRBD1 (5 bases). Between the trimmed V and J ends, which lost 7 bases and 3 bases, there was a span of 9 bases. This CDR3 is 12 amino acids long. This chain's CDR3 is CASKAGDTEAFF. The CDR3 region has the DNA TGTGCCAGCAAAGCGGGGGACACTGAAGCTTTCTTT.

This clonotype was seen at least ten times. V is TRBV19 and J is TRBJ1-2, with 7 bases identical to TRBD1. The CDR3 totals 15 residues. Trimming took 0 bases from V and 2 from J; bases not matched to a gene: 3. CDR1 is LNHDA and CDR2 is SQIVND in the germline V gene (reference sequence). The chain's CDR3 is CASSIEGQPNYGYTF. DNA of the CDR3: TGTGCCAGTAGTATAGAGGGACAGCCAAACTATGGCTACACCTTC.

This clonotype was detected a few times. Possible read error: a much larger clone is one base away. The V and J genes are TRBV5-1 and TRBJ2-1; TRBD1 is a possible D gene (5 bases). V was trimmed by 0 bases and J by 5 bases, leaving 15 bases between them. This CDR3 has 16 residues. CDR1 and CDR2 from the germline V gene are SGHRS and YFSETQ. CDR3 sequence reads: CASSLAPGSLNNEQFF. The CDR3 nucleotides read TGCGCCAGCAGCTTGGCCCCAGGGTCTTTGAACAATGAGCAGTTCTTC.

The chain couples TRBV7-2 to TRBJ2-5, with no clear D. The germline V gene has CDR1 SGHTA and CDR2 FQGNSA. The CDR3 runs 13 residues. The germline V and J ends were trimmed by 1 base and 2 bases, with 5 bases remaining between them. The CDR3 protein is CASSLVWQETQYF. DNA of the CDR3: TGTGCCAGCAGCTTAGTGTGGCAAGAGACCCAGTACTTC.

This clonotype occurred a few times. The chain couples TRBV24-1 to TRBJ2-1; 7 bases are shared with TRBD1. Germline CDR1 is KGHDR and CDR2 is SFDVKD. The length of the CDR3 is 15 residues. V trimming: 6 bases; J trimming: 7 bases; junction bases outside the gene matches: 11. The CDR3 sequence is CATSTMRGRRNEQFF. CDR3 bases: TGTGCCACCAGTACCATGAGGGGGCGGAGGAATGAGCAGTTCTTC.

V gene TRBV29-1 combines with J gene TRBJ2-1; D is unclear. The V and J ends lost 2 bases and 7 bases respectively, with 9 bases between them. The CDR3 contains 12 residues. Per the germline V gene, CDR1 is SQVTM and CDR2 is ANQGSEA. DNA for the CDR3: TGCAGCGTTGAAAGCCTCGGGAATGAGCAGTTCTTC. Its translation is CSVESLGNEQFF.

The V call is TRBV19, the J call TRBJ2-7; D not certain. V dropped 5 bases and J dropped 2 bases, with 16 bases sitting between them. CDR1 and CDR2 from the germline V gene are LNHDA and SQIVND (reference sequence). The CDR3 is 15 residues long. DNA for the CDR3: TGTGCCAGTAGTCCTACCTCGGCGGCCACCTACGAGCAGTACTTC. This gives the protein CASSPTSAATYEQYF.

The chain recombines TRBV7-2 with TRBJ2-7; tentative D call: TRBD1 (5 bases). The CDR3 is made up of 13 amino acids. The V end lost 5 bases, the J end lost 3 bases, and 11 bases lay between the germline ends. CDR1 is SGHTA and CDR2 is FQGNSA in the germline V gene. This chain's CDR3 is CASSADDSYEQYF. The CDR3 nucleotides are TGTGCCAGCAGCGCCGACGACAGCTACGAGCAGTACTTC.

This rearrangement joins TRBV7-2 to TRBJ2-1; 13 bases line up with TRBD2. The length of the CDR3 is 17 residues. CDR1 is SGHTA and CDR2 is FQGNSA in the germline V gene. Trimming cost V 1 base and J 8 bases; bases outside gene matches: 8. CDR3 nucleotides: TGTGCCAGCAGCTTAGGCCTGAGGACTAGCGGGAGCCATGAGCAGTTCTTC. It yields the protein CASSLGLRTSGSHEQFF.

The chain employs TRBV7-2 and TRBJ2-7, with D uncertain. Looked up from germline, CDR1 is SGHTA and CDR2 is FQGNSA. The CDR3 totals 14 residues. Trimming took off 5 bases at V and 2 bases at J, with 13 bases between the two ends. The CDR3 loop is CASSTLTGPYEQYF. In DNA, the CDR3 is TGTGCCAGCAGCACCCTGACCGGGCCCTACGAGCAGTACTTC.